This T cell receptor (beta chain) was sequenced in a study of cytomegalovirus exposure and HLA in healthy donors. Study context: There were 65 million to 85 million unique TCRs (from HLA-typed donors) in an early data release. Study-wide results and caveats: Prior analysis indicated that the majority of TCR beta V segments exhibited productivity approximately 90% or approximately 30% of the time. Most CMV-associated TCR beta chains appeared HLA-restricted in a later analysis. A later analysis found TCR association rates differed by HLA locus, highest for DRB1 and lowest for HLA-C.

The PCR ran on 60 Vbeta and 13 Jbeta primers. Using immunoSEQ multiplex PCR, the repertoire was profiled, and TCRdb retains in-frame clones only, with some absent. The data show roughly 100,000 clones, roughly 80% seen once. Deletions cut 4 bases from V and 0 bases from J, with 13 bases between. The CDR3 is made up of 17 amino acids. Germline values: CDR1 SGHAT, CDR2 FQDESV (reference sequence). As to this clone: Its specificity is unknown.

The sequence was collected from a man between 35 and 55 years old in good health and CMV-seronegative. This rearrangement joins TRBV11-1 to TRBJ2-6; a weak D match, TRBD1 (6 bases). Sequencing was carried out using PBMCs. The CDR3, as DNA: TGTGCCAGCAGCTGGCCGAGGACAGACTCTGGGGCCAACGTCCTGACTTTC. As protein: CASSWPRTDSGANVLTF.